The TCR beta chain described here comes from a study of blood T cell repertoires in COVID-19. Trimming took off 2 bases at V and 5 bases at J, with 21 bases between the two ends. The CDR3 extends over 17 amino acids. CDR1 is SEHNR, CDR2 FQNEAQ, per germline (reference sequence). Measured with immunoSEQ multiplex PCR; TCRdb has only the in-frame clones, and not every one. The table has around 120,000 clones, roughly three quarters seen once. What was sequenced was peripheral blood. The V gene is TRBV7-9, the J gene TRBJ1-1, with a possible D match to TRBD1 (6 bases). This TCR came from an elderly woman with acute or convalescent COVID-19. The CDR3 sequence is CASSLRLSTGMETEAFF. CDR3 bases: TGTGCCAGCAGCTTACGCCTCTCTACAGGGATGGAGACTGAAGCTTTCTTT.